The 26 T cell receptor beta chains in this list originate from one sample, sequenced in a study of blood T cell repertoires in COVID-19. Generated by immunoSEQ multiplex PCR, the TCRdb table keeps only in-frame clones and is missing some. Among roughly 360,000 clones, 81% were seen once, and the ten largest hold roughly 1.2%. The sequenced sample consisted of peripheral blood. The source is a human donor with acute or convalescent COVID-19. The donor label of this sample is uncertain.

The J gene is TRBJ1-6, the V gene TRBV6-6; D possibly corresponds to TRBD1 (6 bases). This CDR3 region has 19 residues. V lost 6 bases, J lost 8 bases, and 29 bases lay in between. CDR1 and CDR2 from the germline V gene are MNHNY and SVGAGI (reference sequence). CDR3 sequence reads: CASSRLPQWSGRGDSPLHF. In DNA, the CDR3 is TGTGCCAGCAGCCGACTCCCTCAGTGGTCGGGGAGGGGGGATTCACCCCTCCACTTT.

The CDR3 reads CASRPEWGQSTQETQYF. The CDR3 nucleotides read TGTGCCAGCAGACCGGAGTGGGGACAGAGTACACAAGAGACCCAGTACTTC. The chain recombines TRBV11-2 with TRBJ2-5, with 7 bases that match TRBD1. Germline loops: CDR1 SGHAT, CDR2 FQNNGV. This CDR3 contains 17 residues. With 6 bases clipped from V and 2 bases from J, the junction kept 15 bases outside the gene matches.

The genes are TRBV27 and TRBJ2-7; 7 bases agree with TRBD2. The CDR3 length is 13 residues. Germline CDR1 MNHEY, CDR2 SMNVEV (reference sequence). V shed 6 bases, J shed 2 bases, and the junction held 4 bases outside the gene matches. In nucleotides, the CDR3 is TGTGCCAGCAGCAGCGGGGATCCCTACGAGCAGTACTTC. Translating gives CASSSGDPYEQYF.

Details on this clone: Other DNA variants within this sample encode the same CDR3. J is TRBJ1-3 and V is TRBV29-1, with D perhaps TRBD1 (6 bases). Germline CDR1 is SQVTM and CDR2 is ANQGSEA. V was clipped by 7 bases and J by 1 base, with 8 bases between them. The CDR3 sequence is 12 residues long. The CDR3 sequence is CSGRGSGNTIYF. The DNA of the CDR3 is TGCAGCGGCAGGGGTTCTGGAAACACCATATATTTT.

The chain has TRBV5-4 and TRBJ1-4; perhaps TRBD1 as D (6 bases). This CDR3 spans 13 amino acids. Germline V gene data show CDR1 as SGHNT and CDR2 as YYREEE (reference sequence). The ends were cut back, 5 bases at V and 10 bases at J, with 15 bases in the middle. CDR3 coding DNA: TGTGCCAGCAGTCAGGACAGAATGGGAAAACTGTTTTTT. This gives the protein CASSQDRMGKLFF.

The chain employs TRBV11-1 and TRBJ1-4; D gene uncertain. Trimming cost V 5 bases and J 6 bases, with 16 bases left between them. In germline, CDR1 is SGHAT, CDR2 FQDESV (reference sequence). CDR3 size: 15 residues. CDR3 coding DNA: TGTGCCAGCAGCCCCGAGAGGGCAGTAGATGAAAAACTGTTTTTT. It is translated as CASSPERAVDEKLFF.

This chain uses TRBV5-1 with TRBJ2-3; D not certain. This CDR3 has 15 residues. V was clipped by 2 bases and J by 1 base, with 11 bases between them. CDR1 and CDR2 from the germline V gene are SGHRS and YFSETQ. The CDR3: CASSLGGTRTDTQYF. CDR3 DNA sequence: TGCGCCAGCAGCTTAGGCGGTACTCGCACAGATACGCAGTATTTT.

The chain is built from TRBV18 and TRBJ1-2, with 7 bases lining up with TRBD1. In germline, CDR1 is KGHSH, CDR2 LQKENI. The CDR3 is 14 amino acids. With V trimmed by 3 bases and J by 5 bases, 6 bases remained unmatched. Here the CDR3 reads CASSPSTGPYGYTF. CDR3 sequence (DNA): TGTGCCAGCTCACCTTCGACAGGGCCTTATGGCTACACCTTC.

V usage is TRBV9 and J usage is TRBJ1-3; 9 nucleotides match TRBD1. V was pared by 4 bases and J by 0 bases, with 14 bases of the junction left unmatched. CDR3 length: 19 residues. CDR1 is SGDLS, CDR2 YYNGEE, per germline. The CDR3 here is CASSPGTGRFGGSGNTIYF. Written as DNA, the CDR3 is TGTGCCAGCAGCCCTGGGACAGGGAGGTTTGGCGGCTCTGGAAACACCATATATTTT.

The chain links TRBV19 to TRBJ2-1, with 10 bases aligning to TRBD2. Trimming took 5 bases from V and 7 from J; bases not matched to a gene: 8. The CDR3 is 15 amino acids. The V gene's germline CDR1 is LNHDA and CDR2 SQIVND (reference sequence). The CDR3 sequence is CASSWLAGAGNEQFF. CDR3 DNA: TGTGCCAGTAGTTGGCTAGCGGGGGCAGGGAATGAGCAGTTCTTC. Full variable domain (rest looked up from reference TRBV19 and TRBJ2-1): DGGITQSPKYLFRKEGQNVTLSCEQNLNHDAMYWYRQDPGQGLRLIYYSQIVNDFQKGDIAEGYSVSREKKESFPLTVTSAQKNPTAFYLCASSWLAGAGNEQFFGPGTRLTVL.

V is TRBV10-3 and J is TRBJ2-7, with 9 nucleotides matching TRBD1. The CDR3 sequence is 15 residues long. The V gene end was trimmed by 3 bases and the J gene end by 4 bases; junction bases not matched to a gene: 7. The germline gives CDR1 ENHRY, CDR2 SYGVKD. The CDR3 is CAISESDRGVYEQYF. CDR3 nucleotide sequence: TGTGCCATCAGTGAATCGGACAGGGGAGTATACGAGCAGTACTTC.

This clone was seen once. CDR3: CASSDAGWSYNEQFF. CDR3 sequence (DNA): TGTGCCAGTAGTGACGCGGGATGGTCCTACAATGAGCAGTTCTTC. The genes are TRBV19 and TRBJ2-1; perhaps TRBD2 as D (6 bases). V was shortened by 5 bases and J by 1 base, with 12 bases between the two germline ends. CDR1 is LNHDA, CDR2 SQIVND, per germline (reference sequence). The CDR3 extends over 15 amino acids.

V usage is TRBV5-4 and J usage is TRBJ1-3, with a tentative D call TRBD1 (5 bases). CDR3 length equals 16 residues. With 4 bases removed from V and 3 bases from J, the gap between germline ends came to 17 bases. Looked up from germline, CDR1 is SGHNT and CDR2 is YYREEE (reference sequence). The CDR3 sequence: CASSIDSSLGGNTIYF. CDR3 sequence (DNA): TGTGCCAGCAGCATAGACAGCTCCCTGGGTGGAAACACCATATATTTT.

The rearrangement links TRBV5-5 to TRBJ2-1, with 15 bases identical to TRBD2. This CDR3 comprises 19 residues. Germline-derived CDR1 and CDR2 are SGHKS and YYEKEE (reference sequence). The V and J ends lost 7 bases and 1 base, in that order; junction bases with no gene match: 12. This CDR3 is CASFSPRTSGGDSYNEQFF. CDR3 bases: TGTGCCAGCTTCTCCCCTAGGACTAGCGGGGGGGATTCCTACAATGAGCAGTTCTTC.

V and J are TRBV12-5 and TRBJ2-1; D is uncertain. CDR1 is LGHNT and CDR2 is FRNRAP in the germline V gene. V dropped 6 bases and J dropped 0 bases, with 12 bases sitting between them. The CDR3 is 15 amino acids. Here the CDR3 reads CASGRFPSSYNEQFF. The DNA for the CDR3 is TGTGCTAGTGGCCGCTTCCCGAGCTCCTACAATGAGCAGTTCTTC.

The chain links TRBV5-4 to TRBJ2-4; 7 bases line up with TRBD1. Germline assignment: CDR1 SGHNT and CDR2 YYREEE (reference sequence). Trimming took 2 bases from V and 9 from J; bases not matched to a gene: 5. The CDR3 is 13 residues long. CDR3 nucleotides: TGTGCCAGCAGCTTTTCGGCAGGGGGCATTCAGTACTTC. Residues: CASSFSAGGIQYF.

The count of this clone is one. This chain joins TRBV28 and TRBJ1-4, with D uncertain. V was cut by 11 bases and J by 7 bases, with 14 bases left in between. Germline CDR1 MDHEN, CDR2 SYDVKM. The CDR3 has 12 amino acids. Written as DNA, the CDR3 is TGTGCCGCCTGGGTAAGCGGTGAAAAACTGTTTTTT. Protein: CAAWVSGEKLFF.

The V call is TRBV12-3 or TRBV12-4, the J call TRBJ2-5, with D possibly TRBD1 on 6 matching bases. The CDR3 has 13 amino acids. Trimming shortened V by 5 bases and J by 4 bases, and 11 bases separated the two germline ends. The CDR3: CASSPQGLETQYF. CDR3 in DNA: TGTGCCAGCAGTCCACAGGGATTAGAGACCCAGTACTTC.

The chain has TRBV28 and TRBJ1-1; 8 positions match TRBD1. The CDR3 runs 15 residues. V was pared by 6 bases and J by 3 bases, with 9 bases of the junction left unmatched. Germline V CDR1 and CDR2: MDHEN, SYDVKM. The CDR3 here is CASRSQGVFDTEAFF. In nucleotides, the CDR3 is TGTGCCAGCAGATCACAGGGGGTATTTGACACTGAAGCTTTCTTT.

Here the CDR3 reads CASSQQQGEGQPQHF. The CDR3, as DNA: TGTGCCAGCAGCCAGCAACAGGGGGAAGGTCAGCCCCAGCATTTT. This sequence joins TRBV5-5 and TRBJ1-5; 8 bases agree with TRBD1. Germline assignment: CDR1 SGHKS and CDR2 YYEKEE (reference sequence). CDR3 size: 15 residues. J was trimmed by 6 bases and V by 4 bases; bases with no gene match: 9.

This clone has more than one count but fewer than ten. J is TRBJ2-3 and V is TRBV5-1; the D gene is possibly TRBD1 (6 bases). The CDR3 runs to 15 residues. CDR1 and CDR2 (germline): SGHRS, YFSETQ. Trimming cost V 1 base and J 6 bases, with 15 bases left between them. CDR3: CASSLQQGRGDTQYF. CDR3 bases: TGCGCCAGCAGCTTGCAGCAGGGGCGAGGGGATACGCAGTATTTT.

This clone was picked up one time. CDR3: CASSYLSGDQPQHF. The CDR3 DNA reads TGTGCCAGCAGTTACCTATCGGGGGATCAGCCCCAGCATTTT. The V call is TRBV6-2 or TRBV6-3, the J call TRBJ1-5; possibly TRBD1 for D (5 bases). Per germline, CDR1 MNHEY and CDR2 SVGEGT. This CDR3 spans 14 amino acids. V lost 2 bases and J lost 5, with 10 bases in between.

The chain combines TRBV25-1 with TRBJ1-1; 9 nucleotides match TRBD1. Unmatched junction bases numbered 5, after V lost 4 bases and J lost 11 bases. The CDR3 sequence is 12 residues long. Germline-derived CDR1 and CDR2 are MGHDK and SYGVNS. The CDR3 DNA reads as TGTGCCAGCAGTGTGGGGACAGGGAACGCTTTCTTT. Translating gives CASSVGTGNAFF.

The chain links TRBV14 to TRBJ2-7; TRBD1 aligns across 10 bases. J was trimmed by 3 bases and V by 0 bases; bases with no gene match: 11. Germline assignment: CDR1 SGHDN and CDR2 FVKESK. The CDR3 loop spans 18 amino acids. CDR3 protein: CASSQEGTGEISGYEQYF. The CDR3 DNA reads TGTGCCAGCAGCCAAGAGGGGACAGGGGAAATTAGCGGCTACGAGCAGTACTTC. The full variable domain, in which reference TRBV14 and TRBJ2-7 provide the parts outside the CDR3, is EAGVTQFPSHSVIEKGQTVTLRCDPISGHDNLYWYRRVMGKEIKFLLHFVKESKQDESGMPNNRFLAERTGGTYSTLKVQPAELEDSGVYFCASSQEGTGEISGYEQYFGPGTRLTVT.

The chain couples TRBV19 to TRBJ2-1; the match to TRBD2 covers 12 bases. Germline V CDR1 and CDR2: LNHDA, SQIVND (reference sequence). Germline trimming cut 3 bases from V and 8 bases from J; bases unmatched to any gene: 20. This CDR3 is built from 20 residues. DNA of the CDR3: TGTGCCAGTAGTATCGCCCGCGGGATGGCTAGCGGGGGGGCATGGGATGAGCAGTTCTTC. Translating gives CASSIARGMASGGAWDEQFF.

This rearrangement joins TRBV18 to TRBJ1-1; D gene ambiguous. Between the trimmed V and J ends, which lost 2 bases and 0 bases, there was a span of 10 bases. The germline CDR1 and CDR2 sequences are KGHSH and LQKENI. The CDR3 length is 15 residues. The CDR3 nucleotides are TGTGCCAGCTCACCAATCAAGGAGTTGAACACTGAAGCTTTCTTT. This encodes CASSPIKELNTEAFF.